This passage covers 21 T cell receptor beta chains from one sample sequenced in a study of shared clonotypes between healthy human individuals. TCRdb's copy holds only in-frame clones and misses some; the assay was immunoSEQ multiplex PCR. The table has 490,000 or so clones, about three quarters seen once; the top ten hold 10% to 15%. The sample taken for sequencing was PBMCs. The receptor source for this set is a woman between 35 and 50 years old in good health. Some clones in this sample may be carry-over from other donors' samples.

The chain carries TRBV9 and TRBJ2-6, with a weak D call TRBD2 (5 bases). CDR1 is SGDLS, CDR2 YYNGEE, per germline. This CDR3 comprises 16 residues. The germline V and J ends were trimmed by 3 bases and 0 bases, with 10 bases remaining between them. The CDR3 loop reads CASSAGVASGANVLTF. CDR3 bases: TGTGCCAGCAGCGCCGGGGTAGCCTCTGGGGCCAACGTCCTGACTTTC.

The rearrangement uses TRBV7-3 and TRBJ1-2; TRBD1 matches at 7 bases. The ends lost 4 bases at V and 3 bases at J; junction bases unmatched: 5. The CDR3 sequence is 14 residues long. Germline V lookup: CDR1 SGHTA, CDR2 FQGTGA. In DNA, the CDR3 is TGTGCCAGCAGCTCTTCCGGGACAGACTATGGCTACACCTTC. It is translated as CASSSSGTDYGYTF.

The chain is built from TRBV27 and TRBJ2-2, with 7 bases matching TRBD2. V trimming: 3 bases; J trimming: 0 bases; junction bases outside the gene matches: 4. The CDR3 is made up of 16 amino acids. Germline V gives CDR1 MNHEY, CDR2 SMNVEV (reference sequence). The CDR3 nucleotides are TGTGCCAGCAGTTTTTATACTAGCGCGAACACCGGGGAGCTGTTTTTT. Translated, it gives CASSFYTSANTGELFF.

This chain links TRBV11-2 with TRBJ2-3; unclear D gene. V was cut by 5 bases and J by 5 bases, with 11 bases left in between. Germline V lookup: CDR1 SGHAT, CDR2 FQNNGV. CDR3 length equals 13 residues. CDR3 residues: CASSQTYRDTQYF. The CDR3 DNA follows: TGTGCCAGCAGCCAAACCTACCGAGATACGCAGTATTTT.

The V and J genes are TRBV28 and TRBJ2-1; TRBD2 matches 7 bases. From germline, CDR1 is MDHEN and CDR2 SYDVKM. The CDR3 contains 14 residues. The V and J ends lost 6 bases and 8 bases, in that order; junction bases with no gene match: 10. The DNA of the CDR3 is TGTGCCAGCAGGAGAAGCGGGACTTGGGATGAGCAGTTCTTC. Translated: CASRRSGTWDEQFF.

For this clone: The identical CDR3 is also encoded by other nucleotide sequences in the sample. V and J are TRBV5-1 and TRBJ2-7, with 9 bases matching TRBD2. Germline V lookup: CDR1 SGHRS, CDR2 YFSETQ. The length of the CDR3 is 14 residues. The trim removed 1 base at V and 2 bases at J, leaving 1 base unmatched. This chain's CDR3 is CASSLSSGAYEQYF. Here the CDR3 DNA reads TGCGCCAGCAGCTTGTCTAGCGGGGCCTACGAGCAGTACTTC.

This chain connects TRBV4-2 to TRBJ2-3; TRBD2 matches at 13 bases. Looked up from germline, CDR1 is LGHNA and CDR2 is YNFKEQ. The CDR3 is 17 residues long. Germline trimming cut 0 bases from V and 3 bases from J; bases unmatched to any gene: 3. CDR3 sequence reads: CASSQEGLAGTTDTQYF. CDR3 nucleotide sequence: TGTGCCAGCAGCCAAGAGGGACTAGCGGGAACGACAGATACGCAGTATTTT.

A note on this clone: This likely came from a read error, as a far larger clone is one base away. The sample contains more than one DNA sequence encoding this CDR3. This CDR3 is CAWSVGGANVLTF. CDR3 DNA sequence: TGTGCCTGGAGTGTGGGAGGGGCCAACGTCCTGACTTTC. The V gene is TRBV30, the J gene TRBJ2-6; no definite D call. The CDR3 runs to 13 residues. The V gene's germline CDR1 is GTSNPN and CDR2 SVGIG (reference sequence). V lost 0 bases, J lost 4 bases, and 4 bases lay in between.

The CDR3 sequence: CASSIGLALEQYF. The CDR3 nucleotides read TGTGCCAGCAGCATCGGACTAGCTCTCGAGCAGTACTTC. This chain links TRBV7-8 with TRBJ2-7, with 8 positions matching TRBD2. CDR3 length: 13 residues. The germline V gene has CDR1 SGHVS and CDR2 FQNEAQ. The junction had 6 bases not matched to a gene; V was cut back by 5 bases and J by 6 bases.

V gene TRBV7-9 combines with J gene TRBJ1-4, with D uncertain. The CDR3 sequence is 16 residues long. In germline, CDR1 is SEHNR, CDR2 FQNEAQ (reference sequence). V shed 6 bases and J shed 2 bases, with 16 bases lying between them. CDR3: CASSSLTGMTNEKLFF. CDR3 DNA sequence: TGTGCCAGCAGTTCCCTGACCGGGATGACTAATGAAAAACTGTTTTTT.

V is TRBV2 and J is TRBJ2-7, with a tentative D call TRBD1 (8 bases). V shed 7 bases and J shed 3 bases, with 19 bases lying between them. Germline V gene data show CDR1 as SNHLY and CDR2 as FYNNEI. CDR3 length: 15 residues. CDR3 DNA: TGTGCCAGCACCAAAGAACAGGGGGGGATCTACGAGCAGTACTTC. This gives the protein CASTKEQGGIYEQYF.

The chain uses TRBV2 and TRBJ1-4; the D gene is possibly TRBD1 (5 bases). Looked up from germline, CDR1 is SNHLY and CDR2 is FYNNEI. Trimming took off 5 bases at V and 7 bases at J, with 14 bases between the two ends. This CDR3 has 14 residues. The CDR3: CASSPQTVGEKLFF. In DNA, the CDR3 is TGTGCCAGCAGTCCCCAGACAGTCGGTGAAAAACTGTTTTTT.

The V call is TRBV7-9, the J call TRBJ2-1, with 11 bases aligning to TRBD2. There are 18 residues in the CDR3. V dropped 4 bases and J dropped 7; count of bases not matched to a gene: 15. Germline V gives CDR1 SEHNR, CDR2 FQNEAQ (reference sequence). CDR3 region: CASSSKFRTSGLLNEQFF. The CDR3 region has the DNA TGTGCCAGCAGCTCGAAGTTCAGGACTAGCGGGTTACTGAATGAGCAGTTCTTC.

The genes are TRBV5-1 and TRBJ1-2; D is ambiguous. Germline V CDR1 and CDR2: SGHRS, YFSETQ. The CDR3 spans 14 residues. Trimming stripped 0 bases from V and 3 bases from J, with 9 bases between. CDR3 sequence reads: CASSLVGPDYGYTF. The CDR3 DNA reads TGCGCCAGCAGCTTGGTTGGGCCCGACTATGGCTACACCTTC.

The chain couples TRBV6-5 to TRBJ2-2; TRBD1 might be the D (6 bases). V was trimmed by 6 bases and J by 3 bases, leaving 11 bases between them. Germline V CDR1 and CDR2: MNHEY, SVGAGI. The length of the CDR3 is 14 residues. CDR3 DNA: TGTGCCAGCAGCTCCGGACAGCACACCGGGGAGCTGTTTTTT. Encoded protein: CASSSGQHTGELFF.

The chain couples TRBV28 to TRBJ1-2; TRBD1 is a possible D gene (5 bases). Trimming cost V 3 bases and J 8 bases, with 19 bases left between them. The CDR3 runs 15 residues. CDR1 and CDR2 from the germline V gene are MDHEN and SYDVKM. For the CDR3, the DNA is TGTGCCAGCAGTTTTTGGGGGTCCCTGACAGAAGGCTACACCTTC. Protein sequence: CASSFWGSLTEGYTF.

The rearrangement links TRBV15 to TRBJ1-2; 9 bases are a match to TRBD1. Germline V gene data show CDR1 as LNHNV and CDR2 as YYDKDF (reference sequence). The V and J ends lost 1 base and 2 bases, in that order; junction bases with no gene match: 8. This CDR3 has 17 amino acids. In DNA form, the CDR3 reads TGTGCCACCAGCAGAGCCGGGACAGGGAGTAGGAACTATGGCTACACCTTC. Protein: CATSRAGTGSRNYGYTF.

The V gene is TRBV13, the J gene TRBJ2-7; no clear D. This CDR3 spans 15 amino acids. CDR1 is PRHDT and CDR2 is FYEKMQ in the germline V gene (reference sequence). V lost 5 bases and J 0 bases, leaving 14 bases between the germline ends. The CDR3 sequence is CASSPPPLSSYEQYF. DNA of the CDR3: TGTGCCAGCAGCCCCCCCCCATTGTCCTCCTACGAGCAGTACTTC.

The CDR3 DNA follows: TGTGCCAGCAGCTCCGGAGGGGTCTACGAGCAGTACTTC. Protein product: CASSSGGVYEQYF. The chain joins TRBV5-5 to TRBJ2-7; D is perhaps TRBD2 (6 bases). The CDR3 is 13 residues long. Trimming took 3 bases from V and 3 from J, leaving 10 bases between them. Germline V CDR1 and CDR2: SGHKS, YYEKEE (reference sequence).

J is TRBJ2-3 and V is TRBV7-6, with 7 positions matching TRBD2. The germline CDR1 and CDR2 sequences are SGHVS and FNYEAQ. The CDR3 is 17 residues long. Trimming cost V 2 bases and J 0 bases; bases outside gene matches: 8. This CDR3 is CASSLMGRGASTDTQYF. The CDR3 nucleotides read TGTGCCAGCAGCTTAATGGGGAGGGGAGCTAGCACAGATACGCAGTATTTT.

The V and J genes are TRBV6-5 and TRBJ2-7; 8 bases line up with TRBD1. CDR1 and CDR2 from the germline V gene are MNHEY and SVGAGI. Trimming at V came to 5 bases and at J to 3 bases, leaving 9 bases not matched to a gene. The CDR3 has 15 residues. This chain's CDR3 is CASSPTGTGNYEQYF. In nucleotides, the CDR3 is TGTGCCAGCAGTCCGACCGGGACAGGTAACTACGAGCAGTACTTC.